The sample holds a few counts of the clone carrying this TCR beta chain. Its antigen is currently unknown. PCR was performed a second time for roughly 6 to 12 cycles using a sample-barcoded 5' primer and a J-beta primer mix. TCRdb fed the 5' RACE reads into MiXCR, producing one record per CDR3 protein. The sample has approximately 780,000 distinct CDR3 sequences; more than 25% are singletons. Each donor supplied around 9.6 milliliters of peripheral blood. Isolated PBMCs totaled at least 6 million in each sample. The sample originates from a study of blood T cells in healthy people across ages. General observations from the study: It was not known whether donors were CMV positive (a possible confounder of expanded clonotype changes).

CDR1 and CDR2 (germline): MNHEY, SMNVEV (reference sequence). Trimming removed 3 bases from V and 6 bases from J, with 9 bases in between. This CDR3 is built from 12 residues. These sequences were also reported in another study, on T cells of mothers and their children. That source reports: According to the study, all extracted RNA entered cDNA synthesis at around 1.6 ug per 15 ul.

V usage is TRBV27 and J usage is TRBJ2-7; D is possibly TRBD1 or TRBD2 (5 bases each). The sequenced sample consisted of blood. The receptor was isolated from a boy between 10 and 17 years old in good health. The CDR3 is CASSFGAREQYF. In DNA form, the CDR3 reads TGTGCCAGCAGTTTCGGGGCTCGCGAGCAGTACTTC.